This T cell receptor beta chain was observed in a study of blood T cell repertoires in COVID-19. After removal of 5 bases from V and 8 bases from J, the junction contained 4 bases not matched to a gene. The CDR3 totals 13 residues. As regards this clone: The identical CDR3 is also encoded by other nucleotide sequences in the sample.

Profiling relied on immunoSEQ multiplex PCR, and the TCRdb table lists in-frame clones only, not all of them. The repertoire consists of under 85,000 clones, with about 90% occurring once and the leading ten covering around a sixth. Material: peripheral blood. The chain recombines TRBV12-3 or TRBV12-4 with TRBJ1-4; TRBD1 agrees at 8 bases. The origin of this receptor is a man aged 80 or over in a cohort sampled during active COVID-19. The CDR3 DNA is TGTGCCAGCAGTCGACAGGGGAGCGAAAAACTGTTTTTT. Its protein product is CASSRQGSEKLFF.